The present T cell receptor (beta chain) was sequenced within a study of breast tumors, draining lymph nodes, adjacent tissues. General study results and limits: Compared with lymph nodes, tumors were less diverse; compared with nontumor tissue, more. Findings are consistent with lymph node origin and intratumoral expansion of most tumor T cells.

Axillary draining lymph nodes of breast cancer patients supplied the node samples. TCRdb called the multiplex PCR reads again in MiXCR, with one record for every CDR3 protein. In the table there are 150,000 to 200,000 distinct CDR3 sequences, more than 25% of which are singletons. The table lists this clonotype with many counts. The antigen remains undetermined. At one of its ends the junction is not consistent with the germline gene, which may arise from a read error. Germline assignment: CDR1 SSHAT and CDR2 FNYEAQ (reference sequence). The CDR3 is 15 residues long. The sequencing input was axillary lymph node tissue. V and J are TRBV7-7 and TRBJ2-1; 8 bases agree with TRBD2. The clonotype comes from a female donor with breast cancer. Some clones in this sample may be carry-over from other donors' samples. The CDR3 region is CASSFGLVPGGEQFF. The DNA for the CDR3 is TGTGCTAGCAGCTTTGGTTTAGTACCGGGGGGGGAGCAGTTCTTC.